This TCR beta chain was retrieved from a study of cytomegalovirus exposure and HLA in healthy donors. Study-level results: The majority of TCR sequences were rare, yet some public TCRs appeared in many donors. It was assumed in the presence/absence analyses that sequencing depth was roughly uniform across donors. Cytomegalovirus-associated TCR beta chains were listed, numbering 150 to 200. The authors confirmed in vitro that a few CMV-associated chains were specific for CMV antigens.

The V gene lost 2 bases and the J gene lost 4 bases, with 24 bases spanning the gap. This CDR3 has 18 residues. CDR1 and CDR2 from the germline V gene are MNHEY and SMNVEV (reference sequence). Remarks on this clone: Its cognate antigen is unknown.

The PCR employed 60 Vbeta primers together with 13 Jbeta primers. Libraries were prepared by immunoSEQ multiplex PCR; TCRdb keeps only in-frame clonotypes and omits some of them. Of about 130,000 clones in the sample, 65% to 90% were seen once. The J gene is TRBJ2-7, the V gene TRBV27; tentative D call: TRBD2 (6 bases). The receptor's source is a man in his fifties in good health and CMV-seronegative. The sample comprised PBMCs. CDR3 sequence: CASSLRPPIAVAYYEQYF. CDR3 DNA sequence: TGTGCCAGCAGTTTACGGCCCCCAATAGCGGTTGCTTATTACGAGCAGTACTTC.